This T cell receptor (beta chain) was obtained from a study of technical replicates of blood from four donors (dated by TCRdb to the late 2010s). V loses 2 bases of germline sequence and J loses 6 bases, and the interval between the two ends is 11 bases. There are 13 amino acids in the CDR3, from cysteine to phenylalanine inclusive. Just CDR3 DNA is preserved here, 39 bases in frame from base 1. Reading the germline V gene gives CDR1 SGHTS and CDR2 YDEGEE. Library preparation was by the immunoSEQ multiplex PCR assay. TCRdb limited this immuneACCESS table to in-frame rearrangements with V and J called. A share of clones is missing; checked studies link under half to unresolved V genes, and the rest is unexplained. This sample has tens of thousands of clones in its table, and approximately 78% of those were observed once. The leading ten clones occupy around 3.9% of the sample. In the case of this clone: The antigen this receptor binds is unknown. Qualities for individual bases were not recorded, and no much larger clone is one base off.

The sample was PBMCs. The V and J segments used are TRBV5-8 and TRBJ1-2; no D gene call is confident. The sequence derives from a human donor in good health. Some clones in this sample may be carry-over from other donors' samples. Here is the DNA: TGTGCCAGCAGCTTCCGGACTACCGATGGCTACACCTTC. This codes for CASSFRTTDGYTF.